The 14 T cell receptor beta chains below were found in one sample sequenced in a study of beta chain features in type 1 diabetes. Investigators reverse transcribed all isolated RNA, so they sequenced expressed TCRB transcripts. Repertoires were generated with immunoSEQ multiplex PCR, while TCRdb's copy carries only in-frame clones and drops some. The sample consists of some 400,000 clones, over 12% of them appearing once. What was sequenced was naive CD4+ T cells from blood. These receptors all come from a woman in her late teens or twenties in good health.

The V gene is TRBV19, the J gene TRBJ1-5; maybe TRBD1 (5 bases). Per germline, CDR1 LNHDA and CDR2 SQIVND (reference sequence). Deletions cut 9 bases from V and 6 bases from J, with 15 bases between. This CDR3 is built from 13 residues. The chain's CDR3 is CASRDSGVQPQHF. CDR3 DNA: TGTGCCAGCAGGGACTCTGGGGTTCAGCCCCAGCATTTT.

The chain joins TRBV7-2 to TRBJ1-2; 11 bases align to TRBD1. Per germline, CDR1 SGHTA and CDR2 FQGNSA. The trim removed 5 bases at V and 5 bases at J, leaving 4 bases unmatched. This CDR3 comprises 14 residues. CDR3 in DNA: TGTGCCAGCAGCGCCCGGGACAGGGGGTATGGCTACACCTTC. This encodes CASSARDRGYGYTF.

The J gene is TRBJ2-1, the V gene TRBV7-9; 7 positions agree with TRBD2. Germline-derived CDR1 and CDR2 are SEHNR and FQNEAQ (reference sequence). J was trimmed by 4 bases and V by 0 bases; bases with no gene match: 6. The length of the CDR3 is 16 residues. The CDR3: CASSLAGGRLYNEQFF. In nucleotides, the CDR3 is TGTGCCAGCAGCTTAGCGGGAGGGAGACTTTACAATGAGCAGTTCTTC.

The genes are TRBV9 and TRBJ1-1, with 8 bases identical to TRBD1. The germline V gene encodes CDR1 SGDLS and CDR2 YYNGEE. There are 13 residues in the CDR3. Trimming removed 0 bases from V and 11 bases from J; junction bases left unmatched: 6. DNA for the CDR3: TGTGCCAGCAGCGTAGCTTCGACAGGGGTTGCTTTCTTT. Translating gives CASSVASTGVAFF.

This clone has just a few counts. Other nucleotide sequences from this sample produce the same CDR3. V gene TRBV27 combines with J gene TRBJ2-3; the D is unclear. V shed 3 bases and J shed 4 bases, with 8 bases lying between them. This CDR3 contains 13 residues. The germline V gene encodes CDR1 MNHEY and CDR2 SMNVEV (reference sequence). The CDR3 here is CASSFRVADTQYF. CDR3 nucleotide sequence: TGTGCCAGCAGTTTTCGCGTCGCAGATACGCAGTATTTT.

J is TRBJ1-2 and V is TRBV7-8; tentatively, D is TRBD1 (5 bases). V lost 6 bases, J lost 4 bases, and 15 bases lay in between. Germline V gene data show CDR1 as SGHVS and CDR2 as FQNEAQ. CDR3 length equals 14 residues. The CDR3 region has the DNA TGTGCCAGCAGTTCGGGACTTCGGGGCTATGGCTACACCTTC. Encoded protein: CASSSGLRGYGYTF.

This clone was observed a few times. The rearrangement uses TRBV30 and TRBJ2-2; D gene unclear. Trimming shortened V by 2 bases and J by 1 base, and 11 bases separated the two germline ends. CDR1 and CDR2 (germline): GTSNPN, SVGIG (reference sequence). CDR3 length: 15 residues. Here the CDR3 DNA reads TGTGCCTGGAGTATCGGTCCGGTGAACACCGGGGAGCTGTTTTTT. It yields the protein CAWSIGPVNTGELFF.

The V gene is TRBV19, the J gene TRBJ2-7; 7 bases line up with TRBD2. V dropped 5 bases and J dropped 4; count of bases not matched to a gene: 8. CDR3 size: 14 residues. Germline values: CDR1 LNHDA, CDR2 SQIVND (reference sequence). The CDR3 DNA reads TGTGCCAGTAGTTCCAGCGGGAAGCTGTACGAGCAGTACTTC. Translation: CASSSSGKLYEQYF.

The chain employs TRBV7-2 and TRBJ2-1; weak D call: TRBD2 (6 bases). V was clipped by 1 base and J by 12 bases, with 19 bases between them. This CDR3 has 15 residues. CDR1 is SGHTA, CDR2 FQGNSA, per germline. CDR3 sequence: CASSLGGGPTSRQFF. The CDR3, as DNA: TGTGCCAGCAGCTTAGGCGGAGGGCCGACCAGTCGGCAGTTCTTC. The complete variable domain, with remaining parts taken from reference TRBV7-2 and TRBJ2-1, reads GAGVSQSPSNKVTEKGKDVELRCDPISGHTALYWYRQSLGQGLEFLIYFQGNSAPDKSGLPSDRFSAERTGGSVSTLTIQRTQQEDSAVYLCASSLGGGPTSRQFFGPGTRLTVL.

This rearrangement joins TRBV9 to TRBJ1-1; 7 bases are a match to TRBD1. The CDR3 length is 15 residues. With V trimmed by 1 base and J by 8 bases, 11 bases remained unmatched. CDR1 is SGDLS and CDR2 is YYNGEE in the germline V gene. The CDR3 reads CASSVHAGQTTEAFF. In nucleotides, the CDR3 is TGTGCCAGCAGCGTACATGCGGGACAGACAACAGAAGCTTTCTTT.

The V call is TRBV13, the J call TRBJ2-3; D unclear. The germline V and J ends were trimmed by 4 bases and 1 base, with 6 bases remaining between them. The CDR3 sequence is 13 residues long. Germline V gives CDR1 PRHDT, CDR2 FYEKMQ (reference sequence). This chain's CDR3 is CASSSPGTDTQYF. CDR3 DNA sequence: TGTGCCAGCAGCTCCCCGGGCACAGATACGCAGTATTTT.

The chain couples TRBV11-2 to TRBJ2-3; TRBD1 might be the D (6 bases). The CDR3 consists of 18 residues. Germline V gene lookup returns CDR1 SGHAT and CDR2 FQNNGV. V dropped 2 bases and J dropped 2 bases, with 20 bases sitting between them. The CDR3 region is CASSLRRGGISDTDTQYF. DNA of the CDR3: TGTGCCAGCAGCTTACGCCGTGGGGGCATCTCGGACACAGATACGCAGTATTTT. The full variable domain, its missing parts supplied by reference TRBV11-2 and TRBJ2-3, is EAGVAQSPRYKIIEKRQSVAFWCNPISGHATLYWYQQILGQGPKLLIQFQNNGVVDDSQLPKDRFSAERLKGVDSTLKIQPAKLEDSAVYLCASSLRRGGISDTDTQYFGPGTRLTVL.

This rearrangement joins TRBV14 to TRBJ2-5, with D possibly matching TRBD1 (5 bases). Trimming shortened V by 4 bases and J by 7 bases, and 19 bases separated the two germline ends. This CDR3 is 15 amino acids long. Looked up from germline, CDR1 is SGHDN and CDR2 is FVKESK. DNA of the CDR3: TGTGCCAGCAGCCCTCGGGCAGGGCCATTAGGGACCCAGTACTTC. Protein sequence: CASSPRAGPLGTQYF.

The chain has TRBV25-1 and TRBJ2-6; D perhaps matches TRBD1 (5 bases). Trimming took 7 bases from V and 2 from J, leaving 15 bases between them. Looked up from germline, CDR1 is MGHDK and CDR2 is SYGVNS. The CDR3 loop spans 16 amino acids. CDR3 nucleotide sequence: TGTGCCAGCAAACCCCACGAAGGGGCTGGGGCCAACGTCCTGACTTTC. Amino acid sequence: CASKPHEGAGANVLTF.